This TCR beta chain was identified in a study of blood T cell repertoires in COVID-19. Study details: Both acute and convalescent COVID-19 samples were obtained from the United States, Italy and Spain. The analysed material was cDNA or gDNA that came from T cells, B-cell-depleted T cells, or PBMCs.

Under the authors' procedure: Amplification of reference gene primers provided the estimated nucleated cell counts. Sequencing was performed with immunoSEQ multiplex PCR; in TCRdb, only in-frame clones are kept and a portion is missing. From that table come the V and J calls and clone size; the DNA was used to work out D and trimming. The data contain about 270,000 clones, 80% to 90% of them singletons. The CDR3 extends over 15 amino acids. Deletions cut 5 bases from V and 2 bases from J, with 10 bases between. CDR1 is SEHNR, CDR2 FQNEAQ, per germline (reference sequence). The sequence was collected from a woman between 65 and 79 years old with acute or convalescent COVID-19. The rearrangement joins TRBV7-9 to TRBJ2-6, with a weak D call TRBD2 (6 bases). The sequenced sample was peripheral blood. The DNA for the CDR3 is TGTGCCAGCAGCGGGCGGGGACCTGGGGCCAACGTCCTGACTTTC. It encodes CASSGRGPGANVLTF.